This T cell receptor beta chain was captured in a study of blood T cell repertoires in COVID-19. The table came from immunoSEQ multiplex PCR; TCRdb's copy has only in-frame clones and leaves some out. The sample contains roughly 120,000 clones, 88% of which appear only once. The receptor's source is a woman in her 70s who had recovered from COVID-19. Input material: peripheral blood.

The CDR3 sequence: CASPNNEQFF. CDR3 nucleotides: TGTGCCAGCCCAAACAATGAGCAGTTCTTC. The V and J genes are TRBV27 and TRBJ2-1, with D hard to call. In germline, CDR1 is MNHEY, CDR2 SMNVEV (reference sequence). CDR3 length: 10 amino acids. V lost 8 bases to trimming and J lost 5 bases, with 4 bases between them.